One and the same sample provided the 5 T cell receptor beta chains below, sequenced in a study of T cell clones after liver transplantation. Here immunoSEQ multiplex PCR was the method, and the copy in TCRdb shows in-frame clones only, minus some. The table lists around 120,000 clones, approximately 90% of them singletons. The sequencing used CD4+ T cells from blood, collected 12 months after liver transplant. Source of these receptors: a human patient who received a liver transplant. The graft donor may have contributed some T cells.

CDR3 bases: TGTGCCAGCAGCCCTTCCACAGGGGGCTTCCCCAACGAGCAGTACTTC. This encodes CASSPSTGGFPNEQYF. The V call is TRBV7-2, the J call TRBJ2-7; 9 positions agree with TRBD1. The ends lost 5 bases at V and 5 bases at J; junction bases unmatched: 13. Germline assignment: CDR1 SGHTA and CDR2 FQGNSA. The CDR3 has 16 residues.

This clone was observed at least ten times. The J gene is TRBJ1-1, the V gene TRBV28; D unclear. V lost 6 bases and J 6 bases, leaving 17 bases between the germline ends. Germline CDR1 is MDHEN and CDR2 is SYDVKM. This CDR3 has 14 residues. CDR3 DNA: TGTGCCAGCAGCCTTCGACGGCTTGTTTCTGAAGCTTTCTTT. Its translation is CASSLRRLVSEAFF.

This chain connects TRBV11-2 to TRBJ2-5, with D possibly matching TRBD1 (8 bases). With 5 bases removed from V and 5 bases from J, the gap between germline ends came to 18 bases. The CDR3 sequence is 15 residues long. The germline V gene encodes CDR1 SGHAT and CDR2 FQNNGV. CDR3 in amino acids: CASSRSQGGLETQYF. In DNA form, the CDR3 reads TGTGCCAGCAGCAGATCACAGGGGGGGCTTGAGACCCAGTACTTC.

The chain joins TRBV5-4 to TRBJ2-7, with TRBD2 matching 9 bases. Germline CDR1 reads SGHNT; CDR2 reads YYREEE (reference sequence). With 0 bases clipped from V and 6 bases from J, the junction kept 7 bases outside the gene matches. The CDR3 is 15 residues long. CDR3 sequence reads: CASSLGRREGAEQYF. CDR3 DNA sequence: TGTGCCAGCAGCTTGGGTCGGCGGGAGGGGGCCGAGCAGTACTTC. The variable domain in full, with the rest retrieved from reference TRBV5-4 and TRBJ2-7, is ETGVTQSPTHLIKTRGQQVTLRCSSQSGHNTVSWYQQALGQGPQFIFQYYREEENGRGNFPPRFSGLQFPNYSSELNVNALELDDSALYLCASSLGRREGAEQYFGPGTRLTVT.

The gene calls are TRBV10-2 and TRBJ2-7; 11 nucleotides align to TRBD1. The V gene end was trimmed by 3 bases and the J gene end by 4 bases; junction bases not matched to a gene: 2. CDR1 and CDR2 from the germline V gene are WSHSY and SAAADI. This CDR3 is 14 amino acids long. Written as DNA, the CDR3 is TGCGCCAGCAGTGATGGGGACAGGGGGTACGAGCAGTACTTC. Translated, it gives CASSDGDRGYEQYF.